A selection of T cell receptor beta chains follows, all from one sample in a study of response to subunit inactivated influenza vaccine. TCRdb processed the RT-PCR reads anew with MiXCR; each CDR3 protein has one entry. The repertoire holds about 570,000 distinct CDR3 sequences, with about 10% as singletons. These data also featured in a second study, about T cells expressing NK-cell markers.

The source material was PBMCs from blood, sampled on the day of vaccination. The receptor source for this set is a man between 50 and 59 years old who received an inactivated influenza vaccine. Both conserved end residues are part of each CDR3. A D gene is named only where the DNA matches it firmly. Clone size is stated in some rows and not others, as once, few, many or a class when expanded.

J	size	V	D	CDR3	DNA
TRBJ2-1	.	TRBV5-1	TRBD1	CASSLSGTDYYNEQFF	TGCGCCAGCAGCTTGTCGGGGACAGATTACTACAATGAGCAGTTCTTC
TRBJ2-7	many	TRBV6-5	.	CASSYSSMAYEQYF	TGTGCCAGCAGTTACTCGTCAATGGCCTACGAGCAGTACTTC
TRBJ1-1	.	TRBV29-1	.	CSIKDSDTEAFF	TGCAGCATAAAGGACTCTGACACTGAAGCTTTCTTT
TRBJ2-5	few	TRBV9	.	CASSVEQAGTQYF	TGTGCCAGCAGCGTAGAACAGGCTGGGACCCAGTACTTC
TRBJ1-5	.	TRBV4-1	TRBD1	CASSPTGGSNQPQHF	TGCGCCAGCAGCCCGACAGGGGGGAGCAATCAGCCCCAGCATTTT
TRBJ1-6	few	TRBV30	.	CAWRNWQGQKDLHF	TGTGCCTGGAGGAATTGGCAGGGACAAAAGGACCTCCACTTT
TRBJ2-1	.	TRBV28	TRBD2	CASSLAILAEFYNEQFF	TGTGCCAGCAGTTTAGCTATTCTAGCGGAATTCTACAATGAGCAGTTCTTC
TRBJ2-4	.	TRBV28	.	CASSFQGGGSKNIQYF	TGTGCCAGCAGTTTCCAGGGAGGAGGGTCCAAAAACATTCAGTACTTC
TRBJ2-5	few	TRBV2	.	CASSLDNQETQYF	TGTGCCAGCAGCCTGGACAACCAAGAGACCCAGTACTTC
TRBJ2-1	.	TRBV29-1	TRBD2	CSVLVGGRGNEQFF	TGCAGCGTTCTTGTTGGCGGGAGAGGCAATGAGCAGTTCTTC
TRBJ2-5	few	TRBV6-1	TRBD2	CASREGLGRQETQYF	TGTGCCAGCAGGGAGGGACTAGGGAGACAAGAGACCCAGTACTTC
TRBJ2-7	.	TRBV7-9	TRBD1	CASSLVRTGDHEQYF	TGTGCCAGCAGCTTAGTCCGGACAGGGGACCACGAGCAGTACTTC
TRBJ1-4	few	TRBV15	.	CATSRDQDGTRRVFF	TGTGCCACCAGCAGAGATCAAGACGGAACCCGAAGGGTGTTTTTT
TRBJ2-3	many	TRBV7-9	.	CASSLGPSDTQYF	TGTGCCAGCAGCCTGGGACCCTCAGATACGCAGTATTTT
TRBJ1-6	few	TRBV7-9	.	CASSLVIEGGSPLHF	TGTGCCAGCAGCTTAGTTATCGAGGGTGGTTCACCCCTCCACTTT
TRBJ2-5	few	TRBV20-1	.	CSAREGIYKETQYF	TGCAGTGCTAGAGAGGGGATTTACAAAGAGACCCAGTACTTC
TRBJ2-1	.	TRBV2	TRBD1	CASEGQGLGNEQFF	TGTGCCAGCGAGGGACAGGGGTTGGGCAATGAGCAGTTCTTC
TRBJ2-2	once	TRBV7-2	TRBD2	CASSRAGERSGELFF	TGTGCCAGCAGCCGGGCGGGGGAGAGGTCCGGGGAGCTGTTTTTT
TRBJ2-1	.	TRBV5-1	TRBD2	CASSTTGTSGWDEQFF	TGCGCCAGCAGCACAACCGGGACTAGCGGGTGGGATGAGCAGTTCTTC
TRBJ2-5	few	TRBV29-1	.	CSVGTGFGETQYF	TGCAGCGTGGGGACTGGGTTCGGTGAGACCCAGTACTTC
TRBJ2-1	many	TRBV12-3/TRBV12-4	.	CASIGGSSYNEQFF	TGTGCCAGCATAGGCGGAAGCTCCTACAATGAGCAGTTCTTC
TRBJ1-1	many	TRBV12-3/TRBV12-4	.	CASSPGQTTEAFF	TGTGCCAGCAGTCCCGGACAGACGACTGAAGCTTTCTTT
TRBJ2-5	few	TRBV12-3/TRBV12-4	.	CASSRGINQETQYF	TGTGCCAGCAGCCGGGGGATAAATCAAGAGACCCAGTACTTC
TRBJ2-1	.	TRBV5-6	.	CASSLRGSVYNEQFF	TGTGCCAGCAGCTTAAGAGGGAGTGTTTACAATGAGCAGTTCTTC
TRBJ1-6	few	TRBV12-3/TRBV12-4	.	CASTAAGSPLHF	TGTGCCAGCACGGCAGCTGGGTCACCCCTCCACTTT
TRBJ2-4	.	TRBV3-1	TRBD2	CASSPRLAGGPGNIQYF	TGTGCCAGCAGCCCGCGACTAGCGGGAGGGCCGGGGAACATTCAGTACTTC
TRBJ2-2	few	TRBV24-1	.	CATSDLGSEPTGELFF	TGTGCCACCAGTGATTTGGGGTCAGAGCCAACCGGGGAGCTGTTTTTT
TRBJ2-7	.	TRBV11-2	TRBD1	CASSRNRGHFYEQYF	TGTGCCAGCAGCCGAAACAGGGGACACTTCTACGAGCAGTACTTC
TRBJ2-1	many	TRBV5-1	.	CASRGGNEQFF	TGCGCCAGCAGAGGGGGCAATGAGCAGTTCTTC
TRBJ2-1	few	TRBV4-3	.	CASSQRGRYNEQFF	TGCGCCAGCAGCCAAAGGGGCAGGTACAATGAGCAGTTCTTC
TRBJ2-7	few	TRBV29-1	TRBD1	CSVRTGSISYEQYF	TGCAGCGTCCGGACAGGGAGCATTTCCTACGAGCAGTACTTC
TRBJ2-7	.	TRBV9	TRBD1	CASGDGDRDYEQYF	TGTGCCAGCGGCGACGGGGACAGAGATTACGAGCAGTACTTC
TRBJ2-5	few	TRBV19	TRBD2	CATSSTSGIQETQYF	TGTGCCACTTCGTCGACTAGCGGGATTCAGGAGACCCAGTACTTC
TRBJ1-4	few	TRBV13	TRBD1	CASSAGDSLNEKLFF	TGTGCCAGCAGCGCCGGGGACAGCTTAAATGAAAAACTGTTTTTT
TRBJ2-5	.	TRBV12-3/TRBV12-4	.	CASNTGHSDQETQYF	TGTGCCAGCAATACCGGGCACAGCGACCAAGAGACCCAGTACTTC
TRBJ2-7	many	TRBV6-5	.	CASSLGGRAGLSYEQYF	TGTGCCAGCAGTTTAGGGGGCCGGGCGGGATTGTCCTACGAGCAGTACTTC
TRBJ2-5	few	TRBV10-3	.	CAISDGSGETQYF	TGTGCCATCAGTGATGGATCGGGAGAGACCCAGTACTTC
TRBJ2-6	few	TRBV10-3	.	CAISDGGLGANVLTF	TGTGCCATCAGTGACGGGGGGCTTGGGGCCAACGTCCTGACTTTC
TRBJ2-1	few	TRBV12-3/TRBV12-4	TRBD2	CASSSLAGGLGNEQFF	TGTGCCAGCAGTTCCTTAGCGGGGGGCCTGGGCAATGAGCAGTTCTTC
TRBJ2-3	.	TRBV4-1	.	CASSKERSRKTQYF	TGCGCCAGCAGCAAGGAACGTAGCAGAAAAACGCAGTATTTT
TRBJ1-3	.	TRBV5-1	TRBD1	CASSLAQGAAGNTIYF	TGCGCCAGCAGCTTGGCACAGGGGGCCGCCGGAAACACCATATATTTT
TRBJ2-1	many	TRBV11-2	.	CASSLGVYEQFF	TGTGCCAGCAGCTTAGGGGTATATGAGCAGTTCTTC
TRBJ2-1	many	TRBV28	TRBD2	CASSHPQTNEREDGNEQFF	TGTGCCAGCAGTCATCCCCAAACCAATGAGCGGGAGGATGGGAATGAGCAGTTCTTC
TRBJ2-7	few	TRBV6-5	TRBD2	CASSYSAGHYEQYF	TGTGCCAGCAGTTACTCAGCGGGGCACTACGAGCAGTACTTC
TRBJ2-5	many	TRBV5-1	.	CASSLEPDPTETQYF	TGCGCCAGCAGCTTGGAGCCAGACCCCACAGAGACCCAGTACTTC